Sequencing of this TCR beta chain was carried out in a study of blood T cell repertoires in COVID-19 (TCRdb year 2020). Looking at the study overall: Samples from collaborators originated in the United States, Italy and Spain and spanned both the acute and convalescent phases of COVID-19. The prospective study material was composed of cDNA or gDNA derived from T cells, B-cell-depleted T cells, or PBMCs. Subjects who had been exposed to COVID-19, were actively infected with it, or had recovered from it provided the deeply sampled blood TCRbeta repertoires that made up the dataset. A freely available public database, intended as a resource for researchers studying the immune response to SARS-CoV-2, is where the repertoires were released. Samples came from the ongoing ImmuneRACE study (first 160 participants) plus 1,254 subjects from 6 global collaborators. A de-identified subject ID, COVID-19 status, age in years and sex were almost always included in the sample metadata. HLA class I and class II types, where available, came from metadata supplied by the sample provider rather than from assay-based typing. Findings and caveats that apply to the study as a whole: How much clinical and demographic metadata was included differed by source and by participant, and the metadata was provided uncurated.

Whole blood was collected in K2EDTA tubes by collaborating institutions according to the institutions' own protocols. For TCRbeta analysis, collaborators shipped samples in one of three forms: frozen whole blood, isolated PBMCs, or DNA extracted from either of those sample types. Deletion took 5 bases off V and 4 bases off J, with a span of 20 bases between the germline ends. From a lookup of the germline V gene, CDR1 and CDR2 are SGHVS and FQNEAQ. The CDR3 sequence holds 16 residues, the cysteine and phenylalanine included. The read is trimmed to its CDR3 DNA, 48 bases read in frame from base 1. TCRbeta CDR3 regions were amplified from genomic DNA by means of the immunoSEQ Assay, a bias-controlled multiplex PCR. In the source study's methods: The number of nucleated cells in each sample was estimated by amplification of reference gene primers within the assay. Sequence reads were collapsed and filtered to measure the absolute abundance of every unique TCRbeta CDR3 rearrangement. For each sample, productive Simpson clonality was calculated as the square root of Simpson's diversity index across productive rearrangements. TCRdb stores this immuneACCESS table with in-frame sequences only. Part of the clones is absent; in the studies checked, under half of the shortfall reflects unresolved V genes, and no reason is known for the rest. The DNA was the basis for D and trimming; V, J and clone size are from that table. Within this sample are about 190,000 clones, with roughly nine tenths of them counted one time only. Jointly, the top ten make up approximately 1.1% of the sample.

In the case of this clone: Its antigen is still unknown. Base qualities are not recorded, but no much larger clone differs from it by a single base.

This chain is built from TRBV7-8 and TRBJ1-2, and the D gene may be TRBD1, 5 bases matching. Sequenced material: peripheral blood. This receptor was identified in a man aged 25 to 45 with acute or convalescent COVID-19. Read as DNA, the sequence is TGTGCCAGCAGCCCGGAGGGTGGGGGGTTCGGCTATGGCTACACCTTC. This yields the protein CASSPEGGGFGYGYTF.